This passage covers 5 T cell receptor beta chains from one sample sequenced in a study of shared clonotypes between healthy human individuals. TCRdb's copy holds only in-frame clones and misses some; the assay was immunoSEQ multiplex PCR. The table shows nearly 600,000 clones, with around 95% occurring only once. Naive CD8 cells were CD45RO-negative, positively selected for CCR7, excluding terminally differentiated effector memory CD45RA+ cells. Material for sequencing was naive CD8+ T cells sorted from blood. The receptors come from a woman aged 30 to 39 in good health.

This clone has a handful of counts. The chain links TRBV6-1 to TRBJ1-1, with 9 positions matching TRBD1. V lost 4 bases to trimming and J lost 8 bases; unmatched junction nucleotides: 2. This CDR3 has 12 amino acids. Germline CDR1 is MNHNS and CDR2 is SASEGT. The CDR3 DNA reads TGTGCCAGCAGTGTAGGGACAGGGGAAGCTTTCTTT. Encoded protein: CASSVGTGEAFF.

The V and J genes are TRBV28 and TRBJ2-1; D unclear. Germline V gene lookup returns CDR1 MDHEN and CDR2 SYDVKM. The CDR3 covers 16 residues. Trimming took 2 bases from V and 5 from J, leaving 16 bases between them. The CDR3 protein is CASSLAGVLPNNEQFF. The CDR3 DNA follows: TGTGCCAGCAGTTTAGCTGGGGTCCTCCCCAACAATGAGCAGTTCTTC.

The CDR3 region has the DNA TGTGCCAGCAGTTCACGTACGGGAATCCCAGATACGCAGTATTTT. Residues: CASSSRTGIPDTQYF. The V gene is TRBV27, the J gene TRBJ2-3; D perhaps matches TRBD2 (5 bases). The CDR3 consists of 15 residues. Trimming removed 4 bases from V and 4 bases from J, with 15 bases in between. The germline CDR1 and CDR2 sequences are MNHEY and SMNVEV (reference sequence).

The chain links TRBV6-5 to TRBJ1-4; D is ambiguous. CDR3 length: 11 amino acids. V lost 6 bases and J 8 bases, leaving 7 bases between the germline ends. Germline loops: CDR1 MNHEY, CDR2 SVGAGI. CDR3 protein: CASSLGEKLFF. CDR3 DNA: TGTGCCAGCAGCCTGGGGGAAAAACTGTTTTTT.

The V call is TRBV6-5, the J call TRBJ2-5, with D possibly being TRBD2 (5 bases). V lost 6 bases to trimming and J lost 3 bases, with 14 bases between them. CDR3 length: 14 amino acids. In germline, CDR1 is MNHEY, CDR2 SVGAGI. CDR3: CASSPDQREETQYF. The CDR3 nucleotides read TGTGCCAGCAGCCCCGACCAGAGGGAAGAGACCCAGTACTTC.